Shown below are 3 T cell receptor beta chains from a single sample sequenced in a study of Ad26.COV2.S vaccination and SARS-CoV-2 variants. The treatment: roughly 19 received Ad26.COV2.S at low or high dose, single or two shots; about 5 received placebo; per-sample allocation not given. Sampling was done on day 63 after the first vaccine or placebo injection. Sequencing used immunoSEQ multiplex PCR; TCRdb keeps in-frame clones, though not all of them. The table has around 400,000 clones, around 90% seen once. Sequences were derived from peripheral blood, sampled in a trial of Ad26.COV2.S vaccine versus placebo. Receptor source: a person between 18 and 65 years old who received the Ad26.COV2.S COVID-19 vaccine or a placebo.

The V gene is TRBV29-1, the J gene TRBJ2-7; the D is unclear. The CDR3 totals 12 residues. The V and J ends lost 0 bases and 7 bases respectively, with 10 bases between them. Germline loops: CDR1 SQVTM, CDR2 ANQGSEA. Here the CDR3 reads CSVEEASAEQYF. In nucleotides, the CDR3 is TGCAGCGTTGAAGAAGCCTCGGCTGAGCAGTACTTC.

This clone was seen just once. J is TRBJ2-3 and V is TRBV7-9; D not certain. The CDR3 runs to 17 residues. CDR1 SEHNR and CDR2 FQNEAQ come from the germline V gene (reference sequence). Trimming took off 3 bases at V and 0 bases at J, with 16 bases between the two ends. The CDR3 loop reads CASSLRPESTSTDTQYF. CDR3 coding DNA: TGTGCCAGCAGCTTGCGGCCCGAGAGTACTAGCACAGATACGCAGTATTTT. Based on the CDR3 plus reference TRBV7-9 and TRBJ2-3, the full variable domain is DTGVSQNPRHKITKRGQNVTFRCDPISEHNRLYWYRQTLGQGPEFLTYFQNEAQLEKSRLLSDRFSAERPKGSFSTLEIQRTEQGDSAMYLCASSLRPESTSTDTQYFGPGTRLTVL.

The genes are TRBV27 and TRBJ2-1; TRBD2 might be the D (5 bases). The length of the CDR3 is 15 residues. The V end lost 9 bases, the J end lost 0 bases, and 15 bases lay between the germline ends. The V gene's germline CDR1 is MNHEY and CDR2 SMNVEV (reference sequence). The CDR3 protein is CASTAPGSSYNEQFF. CDR3 coding DNA: TGTGCCAGTACCGCCCCTGGGAGCTCCTACAATGAGCAGTTCTTC.